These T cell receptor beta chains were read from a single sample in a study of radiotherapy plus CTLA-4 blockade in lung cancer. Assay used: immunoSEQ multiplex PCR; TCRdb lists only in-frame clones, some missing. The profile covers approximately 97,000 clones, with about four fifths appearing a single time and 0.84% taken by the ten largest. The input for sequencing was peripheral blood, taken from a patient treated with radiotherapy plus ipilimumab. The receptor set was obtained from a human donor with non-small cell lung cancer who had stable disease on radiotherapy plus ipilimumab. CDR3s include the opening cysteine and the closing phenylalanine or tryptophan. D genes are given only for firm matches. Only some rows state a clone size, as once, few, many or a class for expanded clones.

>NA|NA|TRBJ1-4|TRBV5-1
CASSFGSSGEKLFF
TGCGCCAGCAGCTTTGGGTCCTCCGGGGAAAAACTGTTTTTT
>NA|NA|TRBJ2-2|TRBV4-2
CASKPTNTGELFF
TGTGCCAGCAAACCTACCAACACCGGGGAGCTGTTTTTT
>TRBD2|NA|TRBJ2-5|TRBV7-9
CASSLEGLAGRETQYF
TGTGCCAGCAGCTTAGAGGGGCTAGCGGGACGTGAGACCCAGTACTTC
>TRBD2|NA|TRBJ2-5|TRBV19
CASSIVTSGQETQYF
TGTGCCAGTAGTATAGTAACTAGCGGCCAAGAGACCCAGTACTTC
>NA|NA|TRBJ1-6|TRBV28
CASRNRDGGASSPLHF
TGTGCCAGCAGGAACCGAGATGGGGGGGCAAGTTCACCCCTCCACTTT
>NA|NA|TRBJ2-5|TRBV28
CASSPSLGPETQYF
TGTGCCAGCAGTCCCTCGTTGGGGCCGGAGACCCAGTACTTC
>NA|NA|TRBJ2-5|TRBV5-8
CASRQGVRETQYF
TGTGCCAGCCGACAAGGGGTTCGAGAGACCCAGTACTTC
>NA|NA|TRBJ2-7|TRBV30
CAWDSGPYEQYF
TGTGCCTGGGATAGCGGTCCCTACGAGCAGTACTTC
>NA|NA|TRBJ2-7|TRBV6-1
CASSEAYEQYF
TGTGCCAGCAGTGAGGCGTACGAGCAGTACTTC
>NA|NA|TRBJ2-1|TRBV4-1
CASSQSRGERNEQFF
TGCGCCAGCAGCCAAAGCAGGGGGGAGCGCAATGAGCAGTTCTTC
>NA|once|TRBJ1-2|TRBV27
CASSPGTATNYGYTF
TGTGCCAGCAGTCCCGGGACTGCAACTAACTATGGCTACACCTTC
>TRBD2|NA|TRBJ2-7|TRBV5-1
CASSIWTSGSEQYF
TGCGCCAGCAGCATATGGACTAGCGGGAGCGAGCAGTACTTC
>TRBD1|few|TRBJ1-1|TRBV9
CASSPGQGPNTEAFF
TGTGCCAGCAGCCCCGGACAGGGGCCGAACACTGAAGCTTTCTTT
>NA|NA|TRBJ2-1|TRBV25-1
CASKGDEQFF
TGTGCCAGCAAAGGGGATGAGCAGTTCTTC
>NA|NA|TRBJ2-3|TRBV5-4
CASSSSTDTQYF
TGTGCCAGCAGCTCTAGCACAGATACGCAGTATTTT
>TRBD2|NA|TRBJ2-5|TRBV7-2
CASSRGGTSGGGETQYF
TGTGCCAGCTCCCGAGGGGGAACTAGCGGGGGCGGTGAGACCCAGTACTTC
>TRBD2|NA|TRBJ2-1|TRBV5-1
CASSELAGGYNEQFF
TGCGCCAGCAGCGAACTAGCGGGAGGGTACAATGAGCAGTTCTTC
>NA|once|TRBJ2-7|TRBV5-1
CASSLLSSRSYEQYF
TGCGCCAGCAGCTTGCTCTCATCCCGGAGTTACGAGCAGTACTTC
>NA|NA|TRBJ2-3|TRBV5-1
CASSLVQPGDTQYF
TGCGCCAGCAGCTTGGTCCAGCCAGGGGATACGCAGTATTTT
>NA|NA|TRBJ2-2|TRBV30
CALPREGTGELFF
TGTGCCCTGCCCCGAGAGGGGACCGGGGAGCTGTTTTTT
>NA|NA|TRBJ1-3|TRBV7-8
CASSLGGPSGNTIYF
TGTGCCAGCAGCTTGGGGGGGCCCTCTGGAAACACCATATATTTT
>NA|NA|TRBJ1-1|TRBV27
CASSFDRGLPGMGTEAFF
TGTGCCAGCAGTTTCGATCGGGGCCTGCCGGGGATGGGCACTGAAGCTTTCTTT
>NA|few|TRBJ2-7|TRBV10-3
CAIRPDANYEQYF
TGTGCCATCAGACCGGACGCCAACTACGAGCAGTACTTC
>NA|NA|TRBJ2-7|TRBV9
CASSQQGGSYEQYF
TGTGCCAGCAGCCAGCAGGGGGGTTCATACGAGCAGTACTTC
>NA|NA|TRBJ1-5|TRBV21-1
CASSNPEDHSNQPQHF
TGTGCCAGCAGCAACCCGGAAGACCATAGCAATCAGCCCCAGCATTTT
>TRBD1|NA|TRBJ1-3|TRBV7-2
CASRRAGGPGNTIYF
TGTGCCAGCCGAAGAGCAGGGGGCCCTGGAAACACCATATATTTT
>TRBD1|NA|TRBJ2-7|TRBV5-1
CASSPDRISYEQYF
TGCGCCAGCAGCCCGGACAGGATCTCCTACGAGCAGTACTTC
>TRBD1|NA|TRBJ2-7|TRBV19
CASSISRTGSHEQYF
TGTGCCAGTAGTATATCCCGGACAGGGAGCCACGAGCAGTACTTC
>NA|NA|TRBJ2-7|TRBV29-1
CSVGKGYEQYF
TGCAGCGTTGGAAAGGGCTACGAGCAGTACTTC
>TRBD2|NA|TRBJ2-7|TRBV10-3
CAISELGLAGSYEQYF
TGTGCCATCAGTGAGTTGGGACTAGCGGGCTCCTACGAGCAGTACTTC
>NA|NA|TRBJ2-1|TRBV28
CATSPGPYNEQFF
TGTGCCACCTCCCCGGGCCCCTACAATGAGCAGTTCTTC
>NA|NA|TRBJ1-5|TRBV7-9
CASSLTSSNQPQHF
TGTGCCAGCAGCCTGACAAGTAGCAATCAGCCCCAGCATTTT
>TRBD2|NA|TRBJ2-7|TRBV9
CASSVGSGSSYEQYF
TGTGCCAGCAGCGTAGGTAGCGGGAGCTCCTACGAGCAGTACTTC
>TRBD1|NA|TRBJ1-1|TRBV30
CAWSVKPQGAGTEAFF
TGTGCCTGGAGTGTAAAACCTCAGGGGGCAGGAACTGAAGCTTTCTTT
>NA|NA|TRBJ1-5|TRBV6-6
CASSYQGHPNQPQHF
TGTGCCAGCAGTTACCAGGGACATCCCAATCAGCCCCAGCATTTT
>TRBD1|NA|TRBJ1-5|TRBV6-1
CASIPGQVSNQPQHF
TGTGCCAGCATCCCCGGACAGGTTAGCAATCAGCCCCAGCATTTT
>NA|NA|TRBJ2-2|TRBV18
CASSLAAAGELFF
TGTGCCAGCTCGCTCGCGGCGGCCGGGGAGCTGTTTTTT
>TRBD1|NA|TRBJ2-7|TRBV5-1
CASSSAGTGSDEQYF
TGCGCCAGCAGCTCCGCCGGGACAGGGTCCGACGAGCAGTACTTC
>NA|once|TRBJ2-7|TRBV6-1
CASRRLQAGMREQYF
TGTGCCAGCAGGAGACTACAGGCGGGGATGAGGGAGCAGTACTTC
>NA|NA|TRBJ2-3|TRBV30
CAWSGGSADTQYF
TGTGCCTGGAGTGGGGGGTCGGCAGATACGCAGTATTTT
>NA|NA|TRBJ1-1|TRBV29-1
CSVATWNTEAFF
TGCAGCGTTGCCACCTGGAACACTGAAGCTTTCTTT
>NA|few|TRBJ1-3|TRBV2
CASSGTGTVGWNTIYF
TGTGCCAGCAGTGGAACGGGTACAGTGGGGTGGAACACCATATATTTT
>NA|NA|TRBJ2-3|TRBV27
CASSLRWGGITDTQYF
TGTGCCAGCAGTTTAAGGTGGGGGGGCATAACAGATACGCAGTATTTT
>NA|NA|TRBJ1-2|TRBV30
CTGGAYDMGGYTF
TGTACTGGAGGGGCCTACGACATGGGTGGCTACACCTTC
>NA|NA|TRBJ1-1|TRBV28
CASSLESREAFF
TGTGCCAGCAGTTTGGAGAGCCGTGAAGCTTTCTTT
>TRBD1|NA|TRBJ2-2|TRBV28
CASSLWTGDRNTGELFF
TGTGCCAGCAGTTTATGGACAGGGGATAGGAACACCGGGGAGCTGTTTTTT
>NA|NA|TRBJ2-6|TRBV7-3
CASSPLESGANVLTF
TGTGCCAGCAGCCCACTGGAATCTGGGGCCAACGTCCTGACTTTC
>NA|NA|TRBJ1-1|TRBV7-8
CASSLERYIEAFF
TGTGCCAGCAGCTTAGAACGGTACATTGAAGCTTTCTTT
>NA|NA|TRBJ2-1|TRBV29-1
CSVQGNEQFF
TGCAGCGTTCAGGGTAATGAGCAGTTCTTC
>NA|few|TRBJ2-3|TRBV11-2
CASSLGSAGTDTQYF
TGTGCCAGCAGCTTAGGGTCTGCCGGCACAGATACGCAGTATTTT
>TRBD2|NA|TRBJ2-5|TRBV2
CASRSPGLAGTPVETQYF
TGTGCCAGCAGGTCCCCGGGACTAGCGGGCACCCCGGTCGAGACCCAGTACTTC
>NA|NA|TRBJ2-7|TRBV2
CASSERVQGGEQYF
TGTGCCAGCAGTGAAAGGGTGCAGGGCGGCGAGCAGTACTTC
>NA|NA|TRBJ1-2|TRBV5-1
CASSWDSGDGYTF
TGCGCCAGCAGCTGGGACTCGGGGGATGGCTACACCTTC
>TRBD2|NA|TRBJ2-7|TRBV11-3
CASSFSSGSYEQYF
TGTGCCAGCAGCTTTTCTAGCGGAAGTTACGAGCAGTACTTC
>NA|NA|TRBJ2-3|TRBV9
CASSVSSGHTDTQYF
TGTGCCAGCAGCGTATCATCGGGTCACACAGATACGCAGTATTTT